The 25 T cell receptor beta chains below come from one sample, sequenced in a study of siplizumab effects on memory and regulatory T cells. Only in-frame clones appear in the TCRdb table, and some are missing; sequencing was by immunoSEQ multiplex PCR. Of approximately 97,000 clones in the sample, 92% were seen once. Material for sequencing was CD4+ T cells sorted from blood. The receptors were sampled from a human donor in good health.

CDR3 in DNA: TGTGCCAGCAGTGAACCCCCATGGTCGGCTGAAGCTTTCTTT. Translating it yields CASSEPPWSAEAFF. The chain couples TRBV6-1 to TRBJ1-1, with D hard to call. Trimming pared 2 bases from V and 6 bases from J, leaving 13 bases between. Germline CDR1 reads MNHNS; CDR2 reads SASEGT. This CDR3 comprises 14 residues.

V usage is TRBV6-6 and J usage is TRBJ2-1; 12 bases map to TRBD2. This CDR3 comprises 16 residues. Trimming removed 6 bases from V and 7 bases from J; junction bases left unmatched: 10. Germline V lookup: CDR1 MNHNY, CDR2 SVGAGI (reference sequence). The CDR3 here is CASRPPGTSGRNEQFF. The DNA for the CDR3 is TGTGCCAGCAGACCCCCCGGGACTAGCGGGCGTAATGAGCAGTTCTTC.

The chain links TRBV7-9 to TRBJ2-2; TRBD2 matches at 9 bases. V was clipped by 5 bases and J by 5 bases; unmatched bases: 12. CDR3 size: 17 residues. Germline V CDR1 and CDR2: SEHNR, FQNEAQ (reference sequence). CDR3 coding DNA: TGTGCCAGCAGCCGCTTGCGGCGGGAGGGGAAGACCGGGGAGCTGTTTTTT. This translates into CASSRLRREGKTGELFF.

The V call is TRBV27, the J call TRBJ2-2, with 9 bases aligning to TRBD2. Per the germline V gene, CDR1 is MNHEY and CDR2 is SMNVEV (reference sequence). The CDR3 totals 18 residues. The V and J ends lost 0 bases and 5 bases, in that order; junction bases with no gene match: 10. The CDR3 protein is CASSLSMTSGNRTGELFF. For the CDR3, the DNA is TGTGCCAGCAGTTTATCGATGACTAGCGGTAACAGGACCGGGGAGCTGTTTTTT.

CDR3 in DNA: TGTGCCTGGAGTATAAGGGGTAGCGTGCCAGATACGCAGTATTTT. Translating it yields CAWSIRGSVPDTQYF. This rearrangement joins TRBV30 to TRBJ2-3, with D possibly being TRBD1 or TRBD2 (5 bases each). V was shortened by 2 bases and J by 4 bases, with 16 bases between the two germline ends. The germline gives CDR1 GTSNPN, CDR2 SVGIG (reference sequence). The CDR3 loop spans 15 amino acids.

This sequence joins TRBV6-4 and TRBJ2-3; 8 nucleotides agree with TRBD1. The length of the CDR3 is 15 residues. The germline V gene encodes CDR1 MRHNA and CDR2 SNTAGT. Trimming at V came to 4 bases and at J to 3 bases, leaving 6 bases not matched to a gene. CDR3 DNA: TGTGCCAGCAGTGCCGGGACAGGCATGACAGATACGCAGTATTTT. Translation: CASSAGTGMTDTQYF.

This clone appeared a few times. V usage is TRBV5-6 and J usage is TRBJ1-1; no clear D gene. From germline, CDR1 is SGHDT and CDR2 YYEEEE. V lost 2 bases to trimming and J lost 4 bases, with 12 bases between them. The CDR3 spans 14 residues. The CDR3 here is CASSFQGLFTEAFF. The CDR3 DNA reads as TGTGCCAGCAGCTTTCAAGGGTTGTTCACTGAAGCTTTCTTT.

CDR3 amino acids: CASSSPGGAGYTF. The DNA for the CDR3 is TGTGCCAGCAGTTCCCCCGGTGGGGCTGGCTACACCTTC. The V gene is TRBV28, the J gene TRBJ1-2; possibly TRBD1 for D (5 bases). The V and J ends lost 4 bases and 7 bases respectively, with 13 bases between them. Germline CDR1 MDHEN, CDR2 SYDVKM. The CDR3 length is 13 residues.

This chain joins TRBV7-2 and TRBJ2-1; TRBD2 matches at 8 bases. Germline V CDR1 and CDR2: SGHTA, FQGNSA. This CDR3 comprises 14 residues. The trim removed 1 base at V and 9 bases at J, leaving 5 bases unmatched. The CDR3 here is CASSLGPSGFEQFF. The CDR3 DNA reads TGTGCCAGCAGCTTAGGTCCTAGCGGGTTTGAGCAGTTCTTC.

This clone was seen a single time. The J gene is TRBJ1-6, the V gene TRBV28; TRBD1 aligns across 7 bases. The V segment lost 3 bases and the J segment 7 bases; nucleotides outside the gene matches: 6. The germline CDR1 and CDR2 sequences are MDHEN and SYDVKM. This CDR3 spans 15 amino acids. In DNA form, the CDR3 reads TGTGCCAGCAGTTTGCACAGGGGATCGAATTCACCCCTCCACTTT. Its protein product is CASSLHRGSNSPLHF.

The chain has TRBV7-2 and TRBJ1-6, with a possible D match to TRBD1 (5 bases). Per the germline V gene, CDR1 is SGHTA and CDR2 is FQGNSA. The CDR3 extends over 16 amino acids. Trimming stripped 1 base from V and 10 bases from J, with 17 bases between. The CDR3 nucleotides are TGTGCCAGCAGCTTAGTTCCCCATCCCAACAGGTCACCCCTCCACTTT. Translating gives CASSLVPHPNRSPLHF.

This sequence joins TRBV7-9 and TRBJ2-5; TRBD2 agrees at 7 bases. Near its end, the DNA agrees better with TRBJ2-7, so the J call may be wrong. Germline CDR1 is SEHNR and CDR2 is FQNEAQ (reference sequence). The CDR3 loop spans 14 amino acids. The CDR3 DNA sequence: TGTGCCAGCAGCTTAGCCCTAACTAGCGACGAGCAGTACTTC. Encoded protein: CASSLALTSDEQYF.

This clone occurred once. The chain employs TRBV5-4 and TRBJ2-7; a weak D match, TRBD1 (6 bases). The CDR3 is made up of 14 amino acids. Germline-derived CDR1 and CDR2 are SGHNT and YYREEE (reference sequence). Trimming stripped 1 base from V and 6 bases from J, with 14 bases between. The CDR3 DNA reads as TGTGCCAGCAGCTTGACAGGGTCCCCAGCCGAGCAGTACTTC. This codes for CASSLTGSPAEQYF.

The rearrangement joins TRBV6-5 to TRBJ1-3; D is uncertain. Looked up from germline, CDR1 is MNHEY and CDR2 is SVGAGI. The length of the CDR3 is 16 residues. V lost 0 bases and J lost 0, with 9 bases in between. The CDR3 sequence: CASSYSPVNSGNTIYF. The DNA for the CDR3 is TGTGCCAGCAGTTACTCGCCTGTTAACTCTGGAAACACCATATATTTT.

This clone was detected a few times. This chain joins TRBV28 and TRBJ1-5; D is uncertain. The V and J ends lost 7 bases and 4 bases respectively, with 11 bases between them. The CDR3 totals 13 residues. Per the germline V gene, CDR1 is MDHEN and CDR2 is SYDVKM. CDR3 protein: CASTFGLNQPQHF. DNA of the CDR3: TGTGCCAGCACCTTTGGTCTGAATCAGCCCCAGCATTTT.

The genes are TRBV10-3 and TRBJ1-3; D might be TRBD1 (5 bases). Germline lookup yields CDR1 ENHRY and CDR2 SYGVKD. The CDR3 consists of 16 residues. V lost 3 bases to trimming and J lost 7 bases, with 19 bases between them. This chain's CDR3 is CAISEWGTVSSNTIYF. DNA for the CDR3: TGTGCCATCAGTGAATGGGGCACCGTCTCTTCGAACACCATATATTTT.

This clone was found once. This chain connects TRBV5-1 to TRBJ1-2; D may be TRBD1 (5 bases). Germline V gene data show CDR1 as SGHRS and CDR2 as YFSETQ. V was clipped by 2 bases and J by 3 bases, with 8 bases between them. CDR3 length: 13 amino acids. This CDR3 is CASSFGGDYGYTF. The CDR3, as DNA: TGCGCCAGCAGCTTCGGGGGAGACTATGGCTACACCTTC. The whole variable domain, remainder taken from reference TRBV5-1 and TRBJ1-2, is KAGVTQTPRYLIKTRGQQVTLSCSPISGHRSVSWYQQTPGQGLQFLFEYFSETQRNKGNFPGRFSGRQFSNSRSEMNVSTLELGDSALYLCASSFGGDYGYTFGSGTRLTVV.

The sample holds a few counts of this clone. This chain uses TRBV20-1 with TRBJ1-1, with D unclear. Trimming shortened V by 4 bases and J by 10 bases, and 13 bases separated the two germline ends. Germline lookup yields CDR1 DFQATT and CDR2 SNEGSKA (reference sequence). This CDR3 has 11 residues. The CDR3 spells CSANDGLIAFF. The CDR3 coding sequence is TGCAGTGCTAACGACGGCCTGATAGCTTTCTTT.

The V gene is TRBV18, the J gene TRBJ2-4; no clear D gene. V lost 3 bases and J 3 bases, leaving 15 bases between the germline ends. Per the germline V gene, CDR1 is KGHSH and CDR2 is LQKENI. The CDR3 has 16 amino acids. This CDR3 is CASSPRITESKNIQYF. The DNA for the CDR3 is TGTGCCAGCTCACCCCGGATAACAGAGAGCAAAAACATTCAGTACTTC.

This rearrangement joins TRBV6-5 to TRBJ2-2; D is undetermined. CDR1 is MNHEY and CDR2 is SVGAGI in the germline V gene. V lost 8 bases and J 4 bases, leaving 17 bases between the germline ends. The CDR3 loop spans 15 amino acids. The CDR3 DNA sequence: TGTGCCAGCTCAAGTTACCAACGGCGCACCGGGGAGCTGTTTTTT. Encoded protein: CASSSYQRRTGELFF.

The chain employs TRBV6-1 and TRBJ2-1; TRBD1 agrees at 7 bases. Germline V gene lookup returns CDR1 MNHNS and CDR2 SASEGT. The CDR3 totals 14 residues. V lost 4 bases and J lost 3; bases outside the gene matches: 3. The CDR3 sequence: CASSARQGYNEQFF. The CDR3 DNA sequence: TGTGCCAGCAGTGCCCGACAGGGCTACAATGAGCAGTTCTTC.

This rearrangement joins TRBV7-9 to TRBJ2-2, with D hard to call. CDR1 is SEHNR, CDR2 FQNEAQ, per germline (reference sequence). V lost 0 bases and J lost 7, with 6 bases in between. The length of the CDR3 is 13 residues. Here the CDR3 DNA reads TGTGCCAGCAGCTTAGCAGGTAGCGGGGAGCTGTTTTTT. It encodes CASSLAGSGELFF.

Written as DNA, the CDR3 is TGCGCCAGCAGCGGAACAAACACCGGGGAGCTGTTTTTT. Residues: CASSGTNTGELFF. The chain carries TRBV5-1 and TRBJ2-2; D is unresolved. CDR3 length: 13 amino acids. V dropped 4 bases and J dropped 2 bases, with 6 bases sitting between them. Germline-derived CDR1 and CDR2 are SGHRS and YFSETQ.

As DNA, the CDR3 is TGTGCCAGCAGTTTGAGGCAGACTTGGGTGGGCTACACCTTC. Amino acids: CASSLRQTWVGYTF. The V gene is TRBV28, the J gene TRBJ1-2; no clear D. The germline V gene has CDR1 MDHEN and CDR2 SYDVKM. The CDR3 length is 14 residues. Trimming left V 3 bases short and J 8 bases short, with 16 bases between.

V gene TRBV11-3 combines with J gene TRBJ1-1, with 11 bases that match TRBD1. CDR1 and CDR2 from the germline V gene are SGHNT and YENEEA. The CDR3 runs 15 residues. V was pared by 6 bases and J by 5 bases, with 8 bases of the junction left unmatched. The CDR3 DNA is TGTGCCAGCAGTCGGACAGGGGGCGCTTGGACTGAAGCTTTCTTT. This gives the protein CASSRTGGAWTEAFF. The full variable domain, completed using reference TRBV11-3 and TRBJ1-1, is EAGVVQSPRYKIIEKKQPVAFWCNPISGHNTLYWYLQNLGQGPELLIRYENEEAVDDSQLPKDRFSAERLKGVDSTLKIQPAELGDSAVYLCASSRTGGAWTEAFFGQGTRLTVV.